This T cell receptor (beta chain) was captured in a study of OX40 agonist ivuxolimab in advanced cancers. Overall study results and limits: Average numbers of expanded clones were greater in CD8+ T cells than in CD4+.

Baseline was the first blood sampling point, followed by cycle 4 day 1 and cycle 7 day 1. The V gene's germline CDR1 is LNHDA and CDR2 SQIVND (reference sequence). The CDR3 runs 16 residues. Germline trimming cut 3 bases from V and 7 bases from J; bases unmatched to any gene: 11. About this clone: Its antigen remains unknown.

Sequencing used immunoSEQ multiplex PCR; TCRdb keeps in-frame clones, though not all of them. Counted here are about 54,000 clones, approximately 91% occurring once; the ten biggest clones make up over 10%. Sequenced here: CD4+ or CD8+ T cells sorted from blood, sampled in a trial of the OX40 agonist ivuxolimab. This receptor was obtained from an adult with an advanced solid tumor such as melanoma, head and neck, liver or kidney cancer. V and J are TRBV19 and TRBJ2-1; 8 nucleotides match TRBD1. The CDR3 loop is CASSIRGPRYGNEQFF. In DNA form, the CDR3 reads TGTGCCAGTAGTATCAGGGGGCCGAGATATGGGAATGAGCAGTTCTTC.